This T cell receptor (beta chain) was captured in a study of blood T cell repertoires in COVID-19 (dated by TCRdb to the early 2020s). In the study overall: Collaborator samples came from the United States, Italy and Spain and covered acute and convalescent phases of COVID-19. The samples were drawn from the first 160 participants of the ongoing ImmuneRACE study and from more than 1,000 subjects provided by 6 global collaborators. Where HLA class I and class II types were available, the types were taken from metadata supplied by the sample provider, not from assay-based typing. The sample metadata nearly always contained a de-identified subject ID, COVID-19 status, age in years and sex. The material from the prospective study consisted of cDNA or gDNA derived from T cells, B-cell-depleted T cells, or PBMCs. The repertoires were made available in a free public database intended to serve as a resource for research on the immune response to SARS-CoV-2. The dataset comprised deeply sampled blood TCRbeta repertoires from subjects exposed to, actively infected with, or recovered from COVID-19.

Concerning this clone itself: Its cognate antigen has yet to be identified. The germline gene is not matched at one end of the junction; a read error may be the cause. This sample also contains other DNA sequences that code for the same CDR3.

The immunoSEQ Assay, a bias-controlled multiplex PCR, was used to amplify TCRbeta CDR3 regions from genomic DNA. Per the original workflow: Within the assay, amplification of reference gene primers was used to estimate how many nucleated cells each sample contained. Sequence reads were collapsed and filtered to measure the absolute abundance of every unique TCRbeta CDR3 rearrangement. For each sample, productive Simpson clonality was calculated by taking the square root of Simpson's diversity index across productive rearrangements. As stored in TCRdb, this immuneACCESS dataset retains in-frame rearrangements with V and J assigned. A fraction of the clones does not appear; measured against another copy, unresolved V genes explain less than half of the discrepancy, and the remainder lacks a known reason. The DNA gave D and trimming, while V, J and clone size come from that table. Recorded for this sample are under 7,000 clones; less than 85% of them occurred a single time. The ten largest clones add up to roughly 12% of the sample.

The germline V gene yields SGHVS for CDR1 and FQNEAQ for CDR2. Inclusive of the bounding cysteine and phenylalanine, the CDR3 is 15 residues long. Kept here is only the CDR3 DNA, which spans 45 bases and is read in frame from base 1. Collaborating institutions collected whole blood in K2EDTA tubes following their own protocols. For TCRbeta analysis, collaborators shipped samples as frozen whole blood, isolated PBMCs, or DNA extracted from either of those sample types. The investigation overall reported the following: Clinical and demographic metadata were provided uncurated, with the amount varying by source and participant.

Sequenced input: peripheral blood. This sequence originates from a human donor in a cohort sampled during active COVID-19. The rearranged chain carries TRBV7-8 and TRBJ2-1; TRBD2 aligns with 8 central bases. In nucleotide form, the sequence is TGTGCCAGCAGCTTACAGCGGGGGACCGACAATGAACAGTTCTTC. Its protein is CASSLQRGTDNEQFF. The full variable domain, with segments outside the CDR3 supplied by the reference TRBV7-8 and TRBJ2-1 proteins, appears as GAGVSQSPRYKVAKRGQDVALRCDPISGHVSLFWYQQALGQGPEFLTYFQNEAQLDKSGLPSDRFFAERPEGSVSTLKIQRTQQEDSAVYLCASSLQRGTDNEQFFGPGTRLTVL.